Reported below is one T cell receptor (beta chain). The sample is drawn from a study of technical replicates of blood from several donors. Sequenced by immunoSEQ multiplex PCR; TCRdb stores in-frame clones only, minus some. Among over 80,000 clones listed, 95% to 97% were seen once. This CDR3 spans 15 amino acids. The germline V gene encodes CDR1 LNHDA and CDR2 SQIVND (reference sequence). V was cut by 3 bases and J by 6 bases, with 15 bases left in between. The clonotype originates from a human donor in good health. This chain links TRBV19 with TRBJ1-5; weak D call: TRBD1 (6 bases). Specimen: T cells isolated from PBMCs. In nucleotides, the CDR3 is TGTGCCAGTAGTATTGTATTCACAGGGCCTCAGCCCCAGCATTTT. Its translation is CASSIVFTGPQPQHF.